Each of the 18 T cell receptor beta chains below was sequenced from the same sample in a study of T-cell memory formation after mild COVID-19. TCRdb re-called the 5' RACE reads with MiXCR, one entry per CDR3 protein. The data contain roughly 250,000 distinct CDR3 sequences, around 17% of them singletons. Input material: PBMCs or a T cell subset sorted from them (not recorded which). Receptors were obtained from a man aged 18 to 30 who had mild COVID-19 (a few samples of this study predate the infection). Cell type and time point are not known.

This clonotype was counted only a few times. This chain links TRBV7-2 with TRBJ2-3; 8 bases map to TRBD1. The CDR3 has 13 residues. V trimming: 5 bases; J trimming: 5 bases; junction bases outside the gene matches: 3. In germline, CDR1 is SGHTA, CDR2 FQGNSA. Here the CDR3 reads CASSRQGKDTQYF. The CDR3 region has the DNA TGTGCCAGCAGCCGACAGGGGAAAGATACGCAGTATTTT.

The table lists this clonotype with a few counts. The V gene is TRBV11-1, the J gene TRBJ2-7; 7 bases are a match to TRBD1. This CDR3 is built from 13 residues. Germline lookup yields CDR1 SGHAT and CDR2 FQDESV (reference sequence). The V gene end was trimmed by 5 bases and the J gene end by 7 bases; junction bases not matched to a gene: 8. CDR3 coding DNA: TGTGCCAGCAGCACGGACAGGATAGGAGAGCAGTACTTC. It translates to CASSTDRIGEQYF.

This clonotype was counted between two and nine times. The V gene is TRBV5-1, the J gene TRBJ2-2, with D unclear. The CDR3 contains 14 residues. Deletions cut 2 bases from V and 3 bases from J, with 8 bases between. Germline V gene sequence: CDR1 SGHRS, CDR2 YFSETQ. The CDR3 DNA sequence: TGCGCCAGCAGCTTTCCAGGAGACACCGGGGAGCTGTTTTTT. It is translated as CASSFPGDTGELFF. Together with reference TRBV5-1 and TRBJ2-2, the CDR3 gives the full variable domain: KAGVTQTPRYLIKTRGQQVTLSCSPISGHRSVSWYQQTPGQGLQFLFEYFSETQRNKGNFPGRFSGRQFSNSRSEMNVSTLELGDSALYLCASSFPGDTGELFFGEGSRLTVL.

CDR3 nucleotide sequence: TGTGCCAGCAGGACATCACTAGCGGCCACAGATACGCAGTATTTT. This sequence encodes CASRTSLAATDTQYF. The chain employs TRBV4-2 and TRBJ2-3; TRBD2 aligns across 8 bases. Germline V gene lookup returns CDR1 LGHNA and CDR2 YNFKEQ. V dropped 6 bases and J dropped 2; count of bases not matched to a gene: 7. The CDR3 totals 15 residues.

This clonotype showed up many times. J is TRBJ2-6 and V is TRBV6-5; D is ambiguous. From germline, CDR1 is MNHEY and CDR2 SVGAGI. V lost 10 bases, J lost 0 bases, and 13 bases lay in between. There are 15 residues in the CDR3. CDR3 protein: CATCRHFSGANVLTF. The CDR3 region has the DNA TGTGCCACTTGCAGACACTTCTCTGGGGCCAACGTCCTGACTTTC.

The rearrangement uses TRBV28 and TRBJ2-5; possible D gene TRBD1, 5 bases. Trimming took 6 bases from V and 7 from J, leaving 27 bases between them. The CDR3 sequence is 17 residues long. CDR1 is MDHEN, CDR2 SYDVKM, per germline. The CDR3 nucleotides read TGTGCCAGCAGGCAACGCCTGAAGGTGCGACAGCGATGGACCCAGTACTTC. The encoded protein is CASRQRLKVRQRWTQYF. Variable domain in full (rest from reference TRBV28 and TRBJ2-5): DVKVTQSSRYLVKRTGEKVFLECVQDMDHENMFWYRQDPGLGLRLIYFSYDVKMKEKGDIPEGYSVSREKKERFSLILESASTNQTSMYLCASRQRLKVRQRWTQYFGPGTRLLVL.

This clonotype was seen a few times. CDR3 in amino acids: CASSQDPLVRETQYF. The CDR3 region has the DNA TGCGCCAGCAGCCAAGATCCCTTAGTCCGAGAGACCCAGTACTTC. The V gene is TRBV4-3, the J gene TRBJ2-5; D call uncertain. The CDR3 is 15 residues long. CDR1 is LGHNA, CDR2 YSLEER, per germline. V lost 0 bases and J lost 4, with 12 bases in between.

This chain connects TRBV7-2 to TRBJ1-2; D is unclear. Germline V gene sequence: CDR1 SGHTA, CDR2 FQGNSA. The V gene lost 4 bases and the J gene lost 8 bases, with 11 bases spanning the gap. The length of the CDR3 is 12 residues. The CDR3 region is CASSSPGYGYTF. The CDR3 nucleotides are TGTGCCAGCAGCTCCCCGGGGTACGGCTACACCTTC.

This clonotype was recorded many times. The chain's CDR3 is CASTSAGPGQGAVGYTF. The CDR3 DNA sequence: TGTGCCAGCACTTCCGCGGGTCCGGGACAGGGGGCTGTTGGCTACACCTTC. The gene calls are TRBV6-1 and TRBJ1-2; 12 nucleotides match TRBD1. The V segment lost 7 bases and the J segment 7 bases; nucleotides outside the gene matches: 16. The length of the CDR3 is 17 residues. Germline V gene sequence: CDR1 MNHNS, CDR2 SASEGT.

The chain carries TRBV12-3 or TRBV12-4 and TRBJ2-5, with D hard to call. V shed 0 bases and J shed 5 bases, with 10 bases lying between them. The CDR3 loop spans 14 amino acids. The CDR3 DNA sequence: TGTGCCAGCAGTTTAGCGTCGATCCGCGAGACCCAGTACTTC. Translated, it gives CASSLASIRETQYF.

The chain has TRBV7-9 and TRBJ1-1, with TRBD1 identical over 7 bases. V lost 4 bases, J lost 1 base, and 6 bases stayed unmatched. The CDR3 is made up of 15 amino acids. Germline CDR1 is SEHNR and CDR2 is FQNEAQ (reference sequence). CDR3 protein: CASSYTGASNTEAFF. The CDR3 DNA is TGTGCCAGCAGCTACACAGGGGCTTCGAACACTGAAGCTTTCTTT.

The V call is TRBV28, the J call TRBJ1-2; the D is unclear. The CDR3 is 12 residues long. Germline-derived CDR1 and CDR2 are MDHEN and SYDVKM. The CDR3 nucleotides read TGTGTCTCGGGGTTCCATAACTATGGCTACACCTTC. It is translated as CVSGFHNYGYTF.

This clonotype has only a few counts. This chain links TRBV18 with TRBJ2-1; D is undetermined. The germline gives CDR1 KGHSH, CDR2 LQKENI. V gave up 2 bases and J gave up 6 bases, with 5 bases separating them. The CDR3 spans 12 residues. Here the CDR3 DNA reads TGTGCCAGCTCACCAAGTGGCAATGAGCAGTTCTTC. It codes for CASSPSGNEQFF.

J is TRBJ1-5 and V is TRBV5-6; 7 bases match TRBD1. CDR1 is SGHDT, CDR2 YYEEEE, per germline. The ends lost 0 bases at V and 7 bases at J; junction bases unmatched: 10. CDR3 size: 16 residues. Here the CDR3 DNA reads TGTGCCAGCAGCTTGGACGCGACAGGGAAAGGCCAGCCCCAGCATTTT. This gives the protein CASSLDATGKGQPQHF.

DNA of the CDR3: TGTGCCAGCAGTAATCAGCGATTTTACGAGCAGTACGTC. Its protein is CASSNQRFYEQYV. The chain carries TRBV6-2 or TRBV6-3 and TRBJ2-7; D is unclear. The CDR3 has 13 residues. V was clipped by 5 bases and J by 4 bases, with 12 bases between them. Germline CDR1 reads MNHEY; CDR2 reads SVGEGT.

This clonotype occurred a few times. The J gene is TRBJ2-3, the V gene TRBV5-1, with TRBD1 as a possible D gene (5 bases). Trimming took off 3 bases at V and 0 bases at J, with 11 bases between the two ends. This CDR3 is 15 amino acids long. The germline V gene has CDR1 SGHRS and CDR2 YFSETQ. The CDR3 sequence: CASSSTERSTDTQYF. Here the CDR3 DNA reads TGCGCCAGCAGCTCGACAGAGAGAAGCACAGATACGCAGTATTTT.

The chain joins TRBV5-4 to TRBJ1-1; 7 nucleotides line up with TRBD1. Trimming removed 3 bases from V and 1 base from J; junction bases left unmatched: 3. The CDR3 has 14 amino acids. The V gene's germline CDR1 is SGHNT and CDR2 YYREEE (reference sequence). CDR3: CASSSGQANTEAFF. Here the CDR3 DNA reads TGTGCCAGCAGCTCAGGACAGGCGAACACTGAAGCTTTCTTT. The full variable domain, with the rest looked up from reference TRBV5-4 and TRBJ1-1, is ETGVTQSPTHLIKTRGQQVTLRCSSQSGHNTVSWYQQALGQGPQFIFQYYREEENGRGNFPPRFSGLQFPNYSSELNVNALELDDSALYLCASSSGQANTEAFFGQGTRLTVV.

This clonotype showed up just a few times. The rearrangement links TRBV2 to TRBJ1-1, with a weak D call TRBD1 (6 bases). Between the trimmed V and J ends, which lost 7 bases and 0 bases, there was a span of 9 bases. The length of the CDR3 is 13 residues. Germline CDR1 reads SNHLY; CDR2 reads FYNNEI. The CDR3 bases are TGTGCCAGCATCAGGGGCATGAACACTGAAGCTTTCTTT. Its protein product is CASIRGMNTEAFF.